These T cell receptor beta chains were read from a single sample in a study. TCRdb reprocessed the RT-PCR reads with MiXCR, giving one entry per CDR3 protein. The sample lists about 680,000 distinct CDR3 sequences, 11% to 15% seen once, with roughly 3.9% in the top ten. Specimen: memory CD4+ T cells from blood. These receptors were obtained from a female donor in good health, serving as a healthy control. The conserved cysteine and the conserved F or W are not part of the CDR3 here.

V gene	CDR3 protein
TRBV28	ASSPGQGPTQY
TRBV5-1	ASSLMVGLTEAF
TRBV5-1	ASSSAGVGETQY
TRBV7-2	ASSGGSPDTQY
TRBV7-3	ASSLDGDRRSIQY
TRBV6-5	ASSYSGVGANVLT
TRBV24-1	ATPTGSYEQY
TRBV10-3	AISVGGGNQPQH
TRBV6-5	ASSLQGPYQPQH
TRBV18	ASSPRTRGAHTDTQY
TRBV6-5	ASSYLPAGVGSEQY
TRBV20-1	SATSERANTGELF
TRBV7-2	ASSDPSGHYNEQF